This is a list of T cell receptor beta chains from one sample in a study of cytomegalovirus exposure and HLA in healthy donors. Sequenced by immunoSEQ multiplex PCR; TCRdb stores in-frame clones only, minus some. Its listing shows some 130,000 clones. The sample comprised PBMCs. These receptors were obtained from a young man in good health and CMV-seronegative. Both conserved end residues are part of each CDR3. Each record gives: V gene, J gene, CDR3 length, D gene, CDR3 protein. A D gene is named only where the DNA matches it firmly.

>TRBV15|TRBJ2-2|17|TRBD2
CATSRPHSGSGTGELFF
>TRBV5-1|TRBJ2-3|16|TRBD2
CASSLGVAGPTDTQYF
>TRBV19|TRBJ2-1|14|-
CASSAGIFYNEQFF
>TRBV7-3|TRBJ1-1|13|-
CASSADRNTEAFF
>TRBV11-3|TRBJ2-1|15|TRBD2
CASSLGGRKYNEQFF
>TRBV7-8|TRBJ2-1|16|TRBD2
CASSFLLSGRYNEQFF
>TRBV27|TRBJ2-3|14|-
CASSSSPFTDTQYF
>TRBV29-1|TRBJ2-6|15|TRBD1
CSVEGTGGGANVLTF
>TRBV7-6|TRBJ2-3|13|TRBD1
CASSLIRGQGQYF
>TRBV5-1|TRBJ1-4|15|TRBD1
CASSLVGQGDEKLFF
>TRBV9|TRBJ2-1|12|-
CASSVDWNEQFF
>TRBV11-1|TRBJ1-1|13|-
CASSDDRNTEAFF
>TRBV7-9|TRBJ1-5|13|-
CASSLQGGQPQHF
>TRBV5-1|TRBJ1-5|14|-
CASSLAEGQQPQHF
>TRBV9|TRBJ1-2|13|-
CASSVGQGNGYTF
>TRBV7-3|TRBJ2-7|13|TRBD1
CASSADRGYEQYF
>TRBV9|TRBJ1-5|13|TRBD1
CASSTGVDQPQHF
>TRBV10-3|TRBJ1-1|15|-
CAISEARGLNTEAFF